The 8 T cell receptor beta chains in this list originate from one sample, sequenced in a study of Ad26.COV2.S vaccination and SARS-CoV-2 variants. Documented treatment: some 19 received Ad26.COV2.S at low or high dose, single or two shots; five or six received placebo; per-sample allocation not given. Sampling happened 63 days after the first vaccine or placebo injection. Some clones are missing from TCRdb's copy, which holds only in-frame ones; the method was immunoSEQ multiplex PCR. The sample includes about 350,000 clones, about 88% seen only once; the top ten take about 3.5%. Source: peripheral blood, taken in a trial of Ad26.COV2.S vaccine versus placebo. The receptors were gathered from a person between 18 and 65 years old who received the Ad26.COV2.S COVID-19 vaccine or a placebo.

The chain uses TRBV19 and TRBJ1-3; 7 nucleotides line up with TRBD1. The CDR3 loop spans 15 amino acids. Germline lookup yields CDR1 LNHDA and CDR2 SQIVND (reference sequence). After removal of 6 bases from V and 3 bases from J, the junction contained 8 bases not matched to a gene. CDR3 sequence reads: CASSGDRVRGNTIYF. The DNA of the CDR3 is TGTGCCAGTAGCGGAGACAGGGTTCGTGGAAACACCATATATTTT.

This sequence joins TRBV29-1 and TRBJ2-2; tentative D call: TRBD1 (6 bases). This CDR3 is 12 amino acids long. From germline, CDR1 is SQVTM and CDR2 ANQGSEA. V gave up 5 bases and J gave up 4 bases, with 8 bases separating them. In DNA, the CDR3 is TGCAGCGTTTCAGGGGTCACCGGGGAGCTGTTTTTT. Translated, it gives CSVSGVTGELFF.

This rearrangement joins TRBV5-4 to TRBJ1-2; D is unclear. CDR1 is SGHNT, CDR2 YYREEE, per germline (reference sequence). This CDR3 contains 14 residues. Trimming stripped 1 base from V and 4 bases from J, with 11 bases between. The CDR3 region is CASSLTQDLYGYTF. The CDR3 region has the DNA TGTGCCAGCAGCTTGACTCAGGACCTCTATGGCTACACCTTC.

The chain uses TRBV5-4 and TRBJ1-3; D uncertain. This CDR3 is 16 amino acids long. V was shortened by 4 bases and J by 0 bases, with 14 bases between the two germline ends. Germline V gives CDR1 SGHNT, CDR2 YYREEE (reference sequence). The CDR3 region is CASSPSSGVSGNTIYF. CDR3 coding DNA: TGTGCCAGCAGCCCCTCAAGCGGAGTCTCTGGAAACACCATATATTTT.

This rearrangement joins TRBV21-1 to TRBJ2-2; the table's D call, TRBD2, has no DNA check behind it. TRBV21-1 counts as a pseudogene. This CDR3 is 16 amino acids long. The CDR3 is CASGLEGKEYTGELFF. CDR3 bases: TGTGCCAGCGGTCTAGAGGGAAAAGAGTACACCGGGGAGCTGTTTTTT.

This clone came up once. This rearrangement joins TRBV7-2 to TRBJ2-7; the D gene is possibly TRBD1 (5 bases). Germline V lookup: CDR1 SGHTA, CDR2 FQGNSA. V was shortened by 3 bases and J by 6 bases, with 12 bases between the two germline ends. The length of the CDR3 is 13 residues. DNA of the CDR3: TGTGCCAGCAGCTTTTTACAGGTCCCCGAGCAGTACTTC. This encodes CASSFLQVPEQYF.

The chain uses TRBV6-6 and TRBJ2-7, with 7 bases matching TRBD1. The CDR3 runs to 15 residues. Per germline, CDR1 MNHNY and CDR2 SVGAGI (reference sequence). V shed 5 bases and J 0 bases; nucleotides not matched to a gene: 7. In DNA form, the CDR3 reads TGTGCCAGCAGTAACAGGGGTGGGAGCTCCTACGAGCAGTACTTC. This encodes CASSNRGGSSYEQYF.

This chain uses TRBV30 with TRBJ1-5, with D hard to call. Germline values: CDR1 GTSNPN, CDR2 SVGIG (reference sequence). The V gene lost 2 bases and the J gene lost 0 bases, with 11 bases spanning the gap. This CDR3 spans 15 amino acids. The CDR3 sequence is CAWSPPRDSNQPQHF. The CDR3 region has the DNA TGTGCCTGGAGTCCTCCAAGGGATAGCAATCAGCCCCAGCATTTT.